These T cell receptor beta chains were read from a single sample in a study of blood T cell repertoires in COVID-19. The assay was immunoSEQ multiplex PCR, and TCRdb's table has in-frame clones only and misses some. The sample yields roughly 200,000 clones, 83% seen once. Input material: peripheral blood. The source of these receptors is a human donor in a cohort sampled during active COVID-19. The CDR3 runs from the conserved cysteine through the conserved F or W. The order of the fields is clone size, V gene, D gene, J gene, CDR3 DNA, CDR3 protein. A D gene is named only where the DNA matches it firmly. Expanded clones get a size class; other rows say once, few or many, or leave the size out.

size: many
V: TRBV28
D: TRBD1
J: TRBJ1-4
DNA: TGTGCCAGCATGAGAGGGGGCGATGGGGAAAAACTGTTTTTT
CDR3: CASMRGGDGEKLFF

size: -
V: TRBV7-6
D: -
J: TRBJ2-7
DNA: TGTGCCAGCAGCTTAGGAATAGGAGGGCCGTACGAGCAGTACTTC
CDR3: CASSLGIGGPYEQYF

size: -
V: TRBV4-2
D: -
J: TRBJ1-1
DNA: TGTGCCAGCAGCCAAGAGTCGGTAGGCAGGGGCTACGCTGAAGCTTTCTTT
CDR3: CASSQESVGRGYAEAFF

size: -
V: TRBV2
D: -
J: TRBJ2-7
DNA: TGTGCCAGCAATGCGGCGACCTACGAGCAGTACTTC
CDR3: CASNAATYEQYF

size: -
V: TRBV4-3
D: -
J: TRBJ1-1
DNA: TGCGCCAGCAGCCAAGATAGGGGGATGAACACTGAAGCTTTCTTT
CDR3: CASSQDRGMNTEAFF

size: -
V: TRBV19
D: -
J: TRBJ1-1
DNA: TGTGCCAGTAGTATGGGCAGGGCCGGGACTGAAGCTTTCTTT
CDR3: CASSMGRAGTEAFF

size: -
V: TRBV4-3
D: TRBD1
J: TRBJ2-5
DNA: TGCGCCAGCAGCGACCGGACAGGGGAGGAGAGGGAGACCCAGTACTTC
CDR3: CASSDRTGEERETQYF

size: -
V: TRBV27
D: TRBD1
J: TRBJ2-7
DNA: TGTGCCAGCAGTCCGGGACAGGGTCCCGAGCAGTACTTC
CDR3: CASSPGQGPEQYF

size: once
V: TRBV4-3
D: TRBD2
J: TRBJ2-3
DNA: TGCGCCAGCAGCCGGTTTAGCGGGAGCACAGATACGCAGTATTTT
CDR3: CASSRFSGSTDTQYF

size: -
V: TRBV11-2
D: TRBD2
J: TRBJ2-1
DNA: TGTGCCAGCAGCTCTCAGGGAGGGAATTTCGCCTACAATGAGCAGTTCTTC
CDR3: CASSSQGGNFAYNEQFF

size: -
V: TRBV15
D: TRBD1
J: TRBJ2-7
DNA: TGTGCCACCAGCAGGGGACAGGGGGCCTACGAGCAGTACTTC
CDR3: CATSRGQGAYEQYF

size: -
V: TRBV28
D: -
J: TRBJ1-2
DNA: TGTGCCAGCAAGCAGGGTCCTGACTATGGCTACACCTTC
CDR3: CASKQGPDYGYTF

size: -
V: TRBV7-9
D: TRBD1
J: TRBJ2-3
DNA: TGTGCCAGCAGCACCGGACAGGGGAATACGCAGTATTTT
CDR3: CASSTGQGNTQYF